These 10 T cell receptor beta chains share one sample of origin, sequenced in a study of cytomegalovirus exposure and HLA in healthy donors. Use of 60 Vbeta and 13 Jbeta primers characterized the PCR. The data were produced by immunoSEQ multiplex PCR, yet TCRdb's version contains in-frame clones alone and is incomplete. The profile shows 180,000 or so clones, roughly a tenth of them singletons. Sequencing input: PBMCs. The receptors originated from a woman aged 30 to 39 in good health and CMV-seropositive.

The chain recombines TRBV14 with TRBJ1-1; 12 bases agree with TRBD1. The junction had 10 bases not matched to a gene; V was cut back by 3 bases and J by 2 bases. Germline CDR1 SGHDN, CDR2 FVKESK. The CDR3 covers 18 residues. The CDR3 protein is CASSQRTGTGGANTEAFF. In DNA, the CDR3 is TGTGCCAGCAGCCAGCGTACCGGGACAGGGGGCGCAAACACTGAAGCTTTCTTT. Supplemented by reference TRBV14 and TRBJ1-1, the full variable domain reads EAGVTQFPSHSVIEKGQTVTLRCDPISGHDNLYWYRRVMGKEIKFLLHFVKESKQDESGMPNNRFLAERTGGTYSTLKVQPAELEDSGVYFCASSQRTGTGGANTEAFFGQGTRLTVV.

This clone was seen more than once but under ten times. The V and J genes are TRBV13 and TRBJ2-7; 8 bases map to TRBD2. The length of the CDR3 is 16 residues. Germline V gives CDR1 PRHDT, CDR2 FYEKMQ (reference sequence). Germline trimming cut 3 bases from V and 0 bases from J; bases unmatched to any gene: 7. CDR3 sequence reads: CASSFLLAGISYEQYF. The CDR3 DNA follows: TGTGCCAGCAGCTTCCTGCTAGCGGGTATCTCCTACGAGCAGTACTTC.

CDR3 in DNA: TGTGCCAGCAGAGATACAAGGGGGTCCAGAACCTACGAGCAGTACTTC. Its translation is CASRDTRGSRTYEQYF. The J gene is TRBJ2-7, the V gene TRBV11-2; weak D call: TRBD1 (6 bases). The V end lost 6 bases, the J end lost 2 bases, and 20 bases lay between the germline ends. This CDR3 is 16 amino acids long. Germline CDR1 reads SGHAT; CDR2 reads FQNNGV.

This rearrangement joins TRBV30 to TRBJ2-5; D is unresolved. Matching the DNA end better, TRBJ2-7 makes the J call doubtful. This CDR3 is built from 15 residues. Germline V gives CDR1 GTSNPN, CDR2 SVGIG (reference sequence). CDR3 amino acids: CAWSVMALGSYEQYF. CDR3 DNA sequence: TGTGCCTGGAGTGTTATGGCCCTAGGCTCCTACGAGCAGTACTTC.

The V call is TRBV30, the J call TRBJ2-7, with D possibly being TRBD2 (6 bases). Per the germline V gene, CDR1 is GTSNPN and CDR2 is SVGIG (reference sequence). V lost 0 bases and J lost 5, with 14 bases in between. The CDR3 runs to 14 residues. The CDR3 loop reads CAWSVKGGFHEQYF. The CDR3 DNA sequence: TGTGCCTGGAGTGTAAAAGGAGGGTTCCACGAGCAGTACTTC.

The chain is built from TRBV7-9 and TRBJ1-4; D remains unclear. CDR3 length: 16 residues. The V end lost 1 base, the J end lost 2 bases, and 11 bases lay between the germline ends. CDR1 and CDR2 from the germline V gene are SEHNR and FQNEAQ (reference sequence). The CDR3: CASSLGSGSTNEKLFF. DNA of the CDR3: TGTGCCAGCAGCTTAGGGTCGGGGAGCACTAATGAAAAACTGTTTTTT.

The rearrangement joins TRBV9 to TRBJ2-3; perhaps TRBD1 as D (5 bases). CDR3 length: 14 residues. CDR1 is SGDLS, CDR2 YYNGEE, per germline. V lost 2 bases, J lost 0 bases, and 7 bases lay in between. Here the CDR3 reads CASSVGQSTDTQYF. The CDR3 coding sequence is TGTGCCAGCAGCGTGGGGCAGAGCACAGATACGCAGTATTTT.

This clone was seen a few times. This sequence joins TRBV9 and TRBJ2-1, with 9 nucleotides matching TRBD1. The CDR3 extends over 15 amino acids. The germline CDR1 and CDR2 sequences are SGDLS and YYNGEE. Trimming took 3 bases from V and 6 from J; bases not matched to a gene: 7. CDR3 bases: TGTGCCAGCAGCGCCAAGGACAGGGGAGTCAATGAGCAGTTCTTC. Amino acids: CASSAKDRGVNEQFF.

This clone was seen a few times. CDR3 DNA: TGTGCCAGTGCTTTAGCGGGAGTTAACAATGAGCAGTTCTTC. Residues: CASALAGVNNEQFF. The genes are TRBV19 and TRBJ2-1; 9 nucleotides align to TRBD2. V shed 8 bases, J shed 5 bases, and the junction held 7 bases outside the gene matches. The germline gives CDR1 LNHDA, CDR2 SQIVND (reference sequence). The length of the CDR3 is 14 residues.

The chain employs TRBV7-8 and TRBJ2-7, with TRBD2 identical over 7 bases. CDR1 and CDR2 (germline): SGHVS, FQNEAQ. The CDR3 covers 15 residues. The J segment lost 9 bases and the V segment lost 3 bases, leaving 14 bases of the junction unmatched. This chain's CDR3 is CASSFGKSGASRQYF. As DNA, the CDR3 is TGTGCCAGCAGCTTCGGTAAAAGCGGGGCCAGCAGGCAGTACTTC.